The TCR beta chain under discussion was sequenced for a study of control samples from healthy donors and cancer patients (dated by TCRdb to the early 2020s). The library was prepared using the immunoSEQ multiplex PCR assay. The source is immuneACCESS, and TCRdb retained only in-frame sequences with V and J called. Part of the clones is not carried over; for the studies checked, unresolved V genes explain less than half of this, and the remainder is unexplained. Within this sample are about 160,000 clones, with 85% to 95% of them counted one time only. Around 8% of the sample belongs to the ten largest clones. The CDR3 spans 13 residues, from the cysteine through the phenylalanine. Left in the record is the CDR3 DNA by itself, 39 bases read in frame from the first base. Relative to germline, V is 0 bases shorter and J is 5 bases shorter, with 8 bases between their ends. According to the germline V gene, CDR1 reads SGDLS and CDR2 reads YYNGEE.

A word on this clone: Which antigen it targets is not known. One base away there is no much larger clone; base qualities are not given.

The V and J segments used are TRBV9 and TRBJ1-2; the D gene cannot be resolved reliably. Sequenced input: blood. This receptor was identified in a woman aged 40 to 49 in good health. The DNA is TGTGCCAGCAGCGTAGGTACTCATTATGGCTACACCTTC. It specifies CASSVGTHYGYTF.